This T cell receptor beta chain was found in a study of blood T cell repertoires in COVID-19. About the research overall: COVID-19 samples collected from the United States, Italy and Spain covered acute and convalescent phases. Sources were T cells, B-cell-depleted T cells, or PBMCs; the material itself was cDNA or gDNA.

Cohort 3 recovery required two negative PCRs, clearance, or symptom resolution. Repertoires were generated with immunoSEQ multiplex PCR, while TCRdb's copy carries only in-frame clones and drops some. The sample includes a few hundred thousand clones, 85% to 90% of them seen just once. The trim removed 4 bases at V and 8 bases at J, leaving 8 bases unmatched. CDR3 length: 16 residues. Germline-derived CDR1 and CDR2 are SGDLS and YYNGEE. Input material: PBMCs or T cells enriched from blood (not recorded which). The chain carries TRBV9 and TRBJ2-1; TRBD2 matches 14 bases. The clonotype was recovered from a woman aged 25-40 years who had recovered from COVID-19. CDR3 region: CASSLGTSGSGHEQFF. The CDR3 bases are TGTGCCAGCAGCCTAGGGACTAGCGGGAGTGGCCATGAGCAGTTCTTC.